This TCR beta chain was captured by sequencing in a study of technical replicates of blood from a handful of donors. The data were produced by immunoSEQ multiplex PCR, yet TCRdb's version contains in-frame clones alone and is incomplete. The top ten clones hold about 0.28% of a sample with approximately 68,000 clones, 95% to 97% of them seen once. CDR3 length equals 15 residues. V shed 0 bases and J shed 0 bases, with 10 bases lying between them. Germline-derived CDR1 and CDR2 are SGDLS and YYNGEE. The chain couples TRBV9 to TRBJ2-7, with D possibly matching TRBD2 (5 bases). The source is a human donor in good health. The sample was T cells isolated from PBMCs. CDR3: CASSVATGSSYEQYF. The CDR3 DNA reads as TGTGCCAGCAGCGTAGCTACGGGGAGCTCCTACGAGCAGTACTTC.